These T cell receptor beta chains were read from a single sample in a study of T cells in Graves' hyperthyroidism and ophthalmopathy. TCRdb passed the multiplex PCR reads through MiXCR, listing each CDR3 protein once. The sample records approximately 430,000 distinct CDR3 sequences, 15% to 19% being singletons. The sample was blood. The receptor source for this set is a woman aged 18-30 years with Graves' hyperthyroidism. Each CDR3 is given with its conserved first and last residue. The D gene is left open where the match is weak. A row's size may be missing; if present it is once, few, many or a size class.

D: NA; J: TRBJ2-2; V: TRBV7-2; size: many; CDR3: CASSRKQGIGELFF; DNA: TGTGCCAGCAGCCGCAAACAGGGAATCGGGGAGCTGTTTTTT
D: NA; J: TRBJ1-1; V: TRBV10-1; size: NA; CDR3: CASSDRGATEAFF; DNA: TGCGCCAGCAGTGACAGGGGCGCCACTGAAGCTTTCTTT
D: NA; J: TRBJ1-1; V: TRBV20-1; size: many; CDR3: CSARDNPLNTEAFF; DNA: TGCAGTGCTAGAGATAACCCCTTGAACACTGAAGCTTTCTTT
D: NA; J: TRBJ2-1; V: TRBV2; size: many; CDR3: CASTQGGGVRSNEQFF; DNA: TGTGCCAGCACCCAGGGGGGGGGAGTTAGGTCGAATGAGCAGTTCTTC
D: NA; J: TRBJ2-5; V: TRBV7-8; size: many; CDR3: CASSPGQIQETQYF; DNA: TGTGCCAGCAGCCCAGGACAGATTCAAGAGACCCAGTACTTC
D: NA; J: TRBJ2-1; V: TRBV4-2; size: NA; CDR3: CASSQPSGTEQFF; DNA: TGTGCCAGCAGCCAACCCTCCGGGACAGAGCAGTTCTTC
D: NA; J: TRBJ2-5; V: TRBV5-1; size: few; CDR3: CASSGSETQYF; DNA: TGCGCCAGCAGCGGAAGTGAGACCCAGTACTTC
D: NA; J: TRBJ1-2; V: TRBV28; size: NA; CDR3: CASTYLGSRGYTF; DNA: TGTGCCAGCACCTATCTCGGGAGTCGGGGCTACACCTTC
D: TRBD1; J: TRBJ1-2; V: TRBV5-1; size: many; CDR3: CASSYTTGDLYGYTF; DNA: TGCGCCAGCAGCTATACGACAGGGGACCTATATGGCTACACCTTC
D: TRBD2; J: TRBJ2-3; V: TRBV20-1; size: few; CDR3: CSAQPWARGGRDTQYF; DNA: TGCAGTGCTCAACCCTGGGCGCGGGGGGGCAGAGATACGCAGTATTTT